This T cell receptor (beta chain) was recovered during a study of blood T cell repertoires in COVID-19. Overall study context: The United States, Italy and Spain were the sources of the acute and convalescent COVID-19 samples. PBMCs, B-cell-depleted T cells, or T cells provided the cDNA or gDNA that made up the material.

The CDR3 runs 14 residues. Germline-derived CDR1 and CDR2 are MGHRA and YSYEKL. The V and J ends lost 7 bases and 0 bases respectively, with 13 bases between them. Authors' methods: Estimation of nucleated cell counts relied on the amplification of reference gene primers. Only in-frame clones appear in the TCRdb table, and some are missing; sequencing was by immunoSEQ multiplex PCR. V, J and clone size were drawn from that table, and D and trimming were deduced from the DNA. The table includes tens of thousands of clones, roughly 74% detected once. The sequenced sample consisted of peripheral blood. This sequence originates from an elderly woman with acute or convalescent COVID-19. The chain couples TRBV4-1 to TRBJ2-7; D possibly corresponds to TRBD2 (5 bases). CDR3 loop: CASKERISSYEQYF. CDR3 sequence (DNA): TGCGCCAGCAAGGAGCGGATCAGCTCCTACGAGCAGTACTTC.